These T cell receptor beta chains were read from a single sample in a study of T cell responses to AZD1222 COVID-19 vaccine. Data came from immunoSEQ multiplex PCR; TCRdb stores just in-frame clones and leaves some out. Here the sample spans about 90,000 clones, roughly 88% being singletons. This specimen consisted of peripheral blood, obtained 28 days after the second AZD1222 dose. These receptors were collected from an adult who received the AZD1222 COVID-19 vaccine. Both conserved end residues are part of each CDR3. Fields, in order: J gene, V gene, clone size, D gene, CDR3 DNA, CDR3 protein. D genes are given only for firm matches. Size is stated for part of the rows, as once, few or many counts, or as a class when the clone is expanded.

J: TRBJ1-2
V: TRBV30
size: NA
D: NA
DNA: TGTGCCTGGAACCCGGGGGCGATGTACTATGGCTACACCTTC
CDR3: CAWNPGAMYYGYTF

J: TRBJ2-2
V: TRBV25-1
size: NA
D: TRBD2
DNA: TGTGCCAGCAGTGAATATCTAGCGGGCGGGGAGCTGTTTTTT
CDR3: CASSEYLAGGELFF

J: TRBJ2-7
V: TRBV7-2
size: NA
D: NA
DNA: TGTGCCAGCAGCTTAGGGCCCCAGGTCGTGGGCCAAGGTTACGAGCAGTACTTC
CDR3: CASSLGPQVVGQGYEQYF

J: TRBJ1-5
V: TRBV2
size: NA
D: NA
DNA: TGTGCCAGCAGTGCAAGCAATCAGCCCCAGCATTTT
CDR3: CASSASNQPQHF

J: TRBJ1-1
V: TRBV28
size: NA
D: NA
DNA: TGTGCCAGCAGTCTCGAGAGGGATTTTGTGTACACTGAAGCTTTCTTT
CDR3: CASSLERDFVYTEAFF

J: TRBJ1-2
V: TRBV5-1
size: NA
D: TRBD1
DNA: TGCGCCAGCAGCGCCACAGGGGGTGATGGCTACACCTTC
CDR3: CASSATGGDGYTF

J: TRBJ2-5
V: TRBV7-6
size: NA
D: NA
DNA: TGTGCCAGCAGCCCAGTGCAAGAGACCCAGTACTTC
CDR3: CASSPVQETQYF

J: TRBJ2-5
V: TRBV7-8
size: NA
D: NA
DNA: TGTGCCAGCAGCCTGGACCTCAACCAGGAGACCCAGTACTTC
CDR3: CASSLDLNQETQYF

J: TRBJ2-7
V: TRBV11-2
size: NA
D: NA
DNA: TGTGCCAGCAGCTTACAAACGGGAGAAGCCTACGAGCAGTACTTC
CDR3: CASSLQTGEAYEQYF

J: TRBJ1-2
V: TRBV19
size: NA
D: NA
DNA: TGTGCCAGTAGTCTGTACTATGGCTACACCTTC
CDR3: CASSLYYGYTF

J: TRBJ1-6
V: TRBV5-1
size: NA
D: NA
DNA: TGCGCCAGCAGCTTGGAACCCGACAGCTTTAATAATTCACCCCTCCACTTT
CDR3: CASSLEPDSFNNSPLHF

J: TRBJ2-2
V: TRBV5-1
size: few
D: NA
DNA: TGCGCCAGCAGCTTGGACAGCGGATCGGACACCGGGGAGCTGTTTTTT
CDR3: CASSLDSGSDTGELFF

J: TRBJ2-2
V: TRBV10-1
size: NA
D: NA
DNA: TGCGCCAGCACTCGGGACGCGGCCGGGGAGCTGTTTTTT
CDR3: CASTRDAAGELFF

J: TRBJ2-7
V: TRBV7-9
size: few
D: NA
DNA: TGTGCCAGCAGCTTAGTCCCCTTCGAGCAGTACTTC
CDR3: CASSLVPFEQYF

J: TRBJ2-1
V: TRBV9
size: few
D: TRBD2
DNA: TGTGCCAGCAGCGTAGACGGGAGGGGGTACAATGAGCAGTTCTTC
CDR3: CASSVDGRGYNEQFF

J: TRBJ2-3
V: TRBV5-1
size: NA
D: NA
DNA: TGCGCCAGCAGCTTGGTTCCGGGAGACGGCACAGATACGCAGTATTTT
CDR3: CASSLVPGDGTDTQYF

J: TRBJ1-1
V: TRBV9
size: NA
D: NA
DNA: TGTGCCAGCAGCGTAACCCCTACAGGGATTGTCGGAGCTTTCTTT
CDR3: CASSVTPTGIVGAFF

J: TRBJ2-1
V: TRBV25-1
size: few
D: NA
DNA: TGTGCCAGCAGTGAATGGCAGGAGGCCCACAATGAGCAGTTCTTC
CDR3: CASSEWQEAHNEQFF

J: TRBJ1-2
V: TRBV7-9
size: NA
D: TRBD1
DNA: TGTGCCAGCAGCTTAGCGGTCGGAGGGGGCGTCTATGGCTACACCTTC
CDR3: CASSLAVGGGVYGYTF

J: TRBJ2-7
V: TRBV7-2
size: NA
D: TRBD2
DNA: TGTGCCAGCAGCCCCGAGGGGACTAGCACTTTCTACGAACAGTACTTC
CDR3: CASSPEGTSTFYEQYF

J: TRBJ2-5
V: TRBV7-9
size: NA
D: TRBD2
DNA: TGTGCCAGCAGCCCCTCCCGCGACGGGCGGGAGTGGGAGACCCAGTACTTC
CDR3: CASSPSRDGREWETQYF

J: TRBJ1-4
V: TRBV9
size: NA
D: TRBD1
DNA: TGTGCCAGCAGCGTATCCCCAACACACAGGGGTAATGAAAAACTGTTTTTT
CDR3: CASSVSPTHRGNEKLFF

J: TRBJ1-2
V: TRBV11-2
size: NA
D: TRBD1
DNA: TGTGCCAGCAGCAAGGACAGGGGGGTTACTAACTATGGCTACACCTTC
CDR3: CASSKDRGVTNYGYTF

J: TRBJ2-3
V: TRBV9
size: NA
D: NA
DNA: TGTGCCAGCAGCGTAGTACCCGTCGCAGATACGCAGTATTTT
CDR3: CASSVVPVADTQYF

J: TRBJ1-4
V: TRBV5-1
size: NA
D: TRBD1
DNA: TGCGCCAGCAGTCGGACAGGGGTTAATGAAAAACTGTTTTTT
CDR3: CASSRTGVNEKLFF

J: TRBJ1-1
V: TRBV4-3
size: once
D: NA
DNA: TGCGCCAGCAGCCAGGGTTACACTGAAGCTTTCTTT
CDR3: CASSQGYTEAFF

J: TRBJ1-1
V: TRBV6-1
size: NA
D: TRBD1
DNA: TGTGCCAGCAGTGAGACAGGGTCCACTGAAGCTTTCTTT
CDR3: CASSETGSTEAFF

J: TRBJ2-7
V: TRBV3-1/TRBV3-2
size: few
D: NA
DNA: TGTGCCAGCAGTACCCGGGGGAGCGCTCCTTACGAGCAGTACTTC
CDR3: CASSTRGSAPYEQYF

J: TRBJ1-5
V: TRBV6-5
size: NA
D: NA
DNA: TGTGCCAGCCGGGGGGGGGAGGTCAATCAGCCCCAGCATTTT
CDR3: CASRGGEVNQPQHF